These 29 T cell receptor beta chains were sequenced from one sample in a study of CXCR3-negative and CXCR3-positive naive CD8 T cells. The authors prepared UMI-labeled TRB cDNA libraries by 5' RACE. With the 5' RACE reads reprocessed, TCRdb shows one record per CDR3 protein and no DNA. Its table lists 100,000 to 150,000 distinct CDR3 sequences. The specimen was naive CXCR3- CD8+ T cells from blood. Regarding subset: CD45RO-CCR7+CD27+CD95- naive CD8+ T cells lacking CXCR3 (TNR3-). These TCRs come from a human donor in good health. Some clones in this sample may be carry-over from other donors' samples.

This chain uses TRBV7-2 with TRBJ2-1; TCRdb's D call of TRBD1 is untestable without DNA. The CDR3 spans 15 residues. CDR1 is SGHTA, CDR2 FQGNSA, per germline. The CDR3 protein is CASTGGAVSYNEQFF.

The CDR3: CASSEALPGTGRNIQYF. This rearrangement joins TRBV2 to TRBJ2-4; TCRdb's D call, TRBD1, is unchecked because there is no DNA. This CDR3 is built from 17 residues. Germline-derived CDR1 and CDR2 are SNHLY and FYNNEI.

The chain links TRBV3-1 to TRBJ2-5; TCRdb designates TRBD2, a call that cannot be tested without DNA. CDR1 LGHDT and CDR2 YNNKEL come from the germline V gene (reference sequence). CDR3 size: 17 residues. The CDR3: CASSQDRTSRDQETQYF.

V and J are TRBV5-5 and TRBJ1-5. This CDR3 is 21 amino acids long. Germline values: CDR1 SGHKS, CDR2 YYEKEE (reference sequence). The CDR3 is CASSLDWPQGAGFNSNQPQHF.

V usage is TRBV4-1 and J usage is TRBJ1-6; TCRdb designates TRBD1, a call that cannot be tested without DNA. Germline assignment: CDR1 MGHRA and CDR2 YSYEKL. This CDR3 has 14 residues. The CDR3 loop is CATGTGAQSSPLHF.

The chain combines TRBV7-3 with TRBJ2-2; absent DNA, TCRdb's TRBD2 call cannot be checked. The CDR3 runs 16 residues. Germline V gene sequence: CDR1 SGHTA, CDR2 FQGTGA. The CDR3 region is CASSFASGGQIGELFF.

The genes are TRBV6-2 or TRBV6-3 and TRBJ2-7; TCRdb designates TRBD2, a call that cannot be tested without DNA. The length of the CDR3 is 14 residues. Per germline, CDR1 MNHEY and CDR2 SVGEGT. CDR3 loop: CASSYSGSSYEQYF.

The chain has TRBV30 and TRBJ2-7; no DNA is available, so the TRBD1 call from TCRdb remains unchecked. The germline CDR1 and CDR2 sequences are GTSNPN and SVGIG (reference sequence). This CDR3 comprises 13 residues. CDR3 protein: CACREHPPYEQYF.

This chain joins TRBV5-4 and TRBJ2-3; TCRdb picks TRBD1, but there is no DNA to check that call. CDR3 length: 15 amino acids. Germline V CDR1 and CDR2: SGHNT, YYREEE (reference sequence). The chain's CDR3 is CASTKGGAWGDTQYF.

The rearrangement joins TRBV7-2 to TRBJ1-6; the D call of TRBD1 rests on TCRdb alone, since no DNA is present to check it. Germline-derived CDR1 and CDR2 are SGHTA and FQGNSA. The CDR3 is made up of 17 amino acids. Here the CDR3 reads CASSWGTGSYGNSPLHF.

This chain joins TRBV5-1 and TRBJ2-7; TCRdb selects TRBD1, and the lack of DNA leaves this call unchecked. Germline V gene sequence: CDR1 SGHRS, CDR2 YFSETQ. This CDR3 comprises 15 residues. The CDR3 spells CASSLGTGWTYEQYF. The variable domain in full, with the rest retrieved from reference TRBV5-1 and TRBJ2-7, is KAGVTQTPRYLIKTRGQQVTLSCSPISGHRSVSWYQQTPGQGLQFLFEYFSETQRNKGNFPGRFSGRQFSNSRSEMNVSTLELGDSALYLCASSLGTGWTYEQYFGPGTRLTVT.

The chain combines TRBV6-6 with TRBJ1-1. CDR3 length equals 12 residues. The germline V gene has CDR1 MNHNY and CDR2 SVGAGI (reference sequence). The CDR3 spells CASRPDGLEAFF.

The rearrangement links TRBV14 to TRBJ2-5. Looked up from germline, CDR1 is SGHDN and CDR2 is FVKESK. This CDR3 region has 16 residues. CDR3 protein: CASMTMLIVEEETQYF.

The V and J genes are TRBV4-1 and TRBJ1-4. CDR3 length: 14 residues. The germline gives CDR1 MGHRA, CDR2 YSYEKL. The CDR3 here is CASSFTETNEKLFF.

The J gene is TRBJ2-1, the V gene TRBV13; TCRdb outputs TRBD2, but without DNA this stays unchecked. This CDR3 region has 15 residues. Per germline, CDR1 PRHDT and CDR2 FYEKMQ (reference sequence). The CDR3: CASSLMDSPRNEQFF.

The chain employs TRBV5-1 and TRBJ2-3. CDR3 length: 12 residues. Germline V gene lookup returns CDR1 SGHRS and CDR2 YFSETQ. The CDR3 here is CASSSTVLPQYF.

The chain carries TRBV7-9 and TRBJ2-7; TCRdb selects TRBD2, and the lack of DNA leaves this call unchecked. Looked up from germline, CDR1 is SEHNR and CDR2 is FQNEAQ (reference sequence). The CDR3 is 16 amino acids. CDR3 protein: CASSKTSGRAPYEQYF.

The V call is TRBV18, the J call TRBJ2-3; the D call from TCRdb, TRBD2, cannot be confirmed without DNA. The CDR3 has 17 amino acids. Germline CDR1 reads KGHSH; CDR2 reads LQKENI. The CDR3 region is CASSPPYSGDIKDTQYF.

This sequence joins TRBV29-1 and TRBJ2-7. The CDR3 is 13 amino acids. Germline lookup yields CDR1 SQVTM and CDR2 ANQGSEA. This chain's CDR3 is CSVEEPLSYEQYF.

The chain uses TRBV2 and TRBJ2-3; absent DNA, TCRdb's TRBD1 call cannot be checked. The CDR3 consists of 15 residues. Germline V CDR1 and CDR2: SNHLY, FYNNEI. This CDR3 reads CASGGTGIGTDTQYF.

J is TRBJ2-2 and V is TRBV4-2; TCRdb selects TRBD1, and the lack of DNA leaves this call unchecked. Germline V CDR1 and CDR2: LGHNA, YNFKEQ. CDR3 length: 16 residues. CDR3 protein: CASSSTPGGGTGELFF.

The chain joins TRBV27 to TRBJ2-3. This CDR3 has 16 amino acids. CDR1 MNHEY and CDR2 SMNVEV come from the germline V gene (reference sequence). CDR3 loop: CASSLSRGTSTDTQYF.

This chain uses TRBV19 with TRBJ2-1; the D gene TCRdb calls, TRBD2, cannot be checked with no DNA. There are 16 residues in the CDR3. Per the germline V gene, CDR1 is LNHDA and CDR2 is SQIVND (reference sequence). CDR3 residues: CASSIKAGGLYNEQFF.

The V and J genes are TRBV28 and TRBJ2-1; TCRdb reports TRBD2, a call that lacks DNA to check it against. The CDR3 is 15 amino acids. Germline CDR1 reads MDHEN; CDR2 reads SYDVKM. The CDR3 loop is CASSPAWGGFNEQFF.

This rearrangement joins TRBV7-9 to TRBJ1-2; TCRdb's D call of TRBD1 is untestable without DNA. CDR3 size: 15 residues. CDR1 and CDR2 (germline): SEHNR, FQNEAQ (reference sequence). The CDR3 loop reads CASSLRDRSNYGYTF.

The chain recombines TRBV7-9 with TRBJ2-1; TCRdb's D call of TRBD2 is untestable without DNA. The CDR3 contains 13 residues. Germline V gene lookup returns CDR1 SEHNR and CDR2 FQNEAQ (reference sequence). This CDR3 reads CASSSREGHEQFF.

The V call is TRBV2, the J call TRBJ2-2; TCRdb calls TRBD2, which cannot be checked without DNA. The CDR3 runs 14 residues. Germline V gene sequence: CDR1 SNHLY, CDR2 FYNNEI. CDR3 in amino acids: CASSSGGAEWELFF.

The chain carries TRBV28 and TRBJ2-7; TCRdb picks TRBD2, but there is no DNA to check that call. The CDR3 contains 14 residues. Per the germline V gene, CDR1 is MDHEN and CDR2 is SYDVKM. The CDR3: CASSPIGGVYEQYF.

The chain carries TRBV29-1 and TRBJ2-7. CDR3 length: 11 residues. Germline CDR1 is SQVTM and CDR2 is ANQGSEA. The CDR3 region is CSVISVYEQYF.